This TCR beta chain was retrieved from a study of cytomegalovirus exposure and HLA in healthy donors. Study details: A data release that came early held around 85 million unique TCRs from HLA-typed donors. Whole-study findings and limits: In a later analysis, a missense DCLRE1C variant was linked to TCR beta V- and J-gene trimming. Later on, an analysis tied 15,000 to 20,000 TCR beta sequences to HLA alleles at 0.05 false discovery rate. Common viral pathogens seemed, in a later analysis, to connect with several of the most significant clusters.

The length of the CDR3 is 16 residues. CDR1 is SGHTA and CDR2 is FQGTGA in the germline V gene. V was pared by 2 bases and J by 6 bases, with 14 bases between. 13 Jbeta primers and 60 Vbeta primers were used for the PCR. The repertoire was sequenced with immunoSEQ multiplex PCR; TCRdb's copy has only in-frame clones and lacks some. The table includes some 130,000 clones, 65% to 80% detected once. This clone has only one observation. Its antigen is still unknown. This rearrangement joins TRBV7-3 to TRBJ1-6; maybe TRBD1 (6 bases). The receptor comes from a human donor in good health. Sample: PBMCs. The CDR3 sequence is CASSLYGGQSNSPLHF. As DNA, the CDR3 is TGTGCCAGCAGCTTATATGGTGGACAGAGTAATTCACCCCTCCACTTT.